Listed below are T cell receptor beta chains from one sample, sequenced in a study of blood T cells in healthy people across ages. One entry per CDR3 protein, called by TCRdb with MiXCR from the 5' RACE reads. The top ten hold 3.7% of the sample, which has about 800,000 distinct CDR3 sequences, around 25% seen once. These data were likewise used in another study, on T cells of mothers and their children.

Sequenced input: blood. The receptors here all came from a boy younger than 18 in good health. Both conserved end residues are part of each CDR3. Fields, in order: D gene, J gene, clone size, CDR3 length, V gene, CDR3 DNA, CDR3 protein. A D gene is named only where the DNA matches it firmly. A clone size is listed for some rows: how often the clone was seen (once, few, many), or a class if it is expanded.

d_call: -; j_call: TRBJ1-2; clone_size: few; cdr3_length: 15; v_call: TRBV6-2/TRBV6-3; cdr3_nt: TGTGCCAGCATTCTTACCGAACAGACTAACTATGGCTACACCTTC; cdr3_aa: CASILTEQTNYGYTF
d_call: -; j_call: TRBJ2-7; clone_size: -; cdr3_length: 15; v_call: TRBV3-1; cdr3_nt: TGTGCCAGCAGCCAAGAAAGGACCCCGACCTACGAGCAGTACTTC; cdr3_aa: CASSQERTPTYEQYF
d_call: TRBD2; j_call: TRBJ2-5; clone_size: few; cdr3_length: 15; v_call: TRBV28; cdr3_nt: TGTGCCAGCAGTTTAAACCCTCTAGCGGGAGAGACCCAGTACTTC; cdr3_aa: CASSLNPLAGETQYF
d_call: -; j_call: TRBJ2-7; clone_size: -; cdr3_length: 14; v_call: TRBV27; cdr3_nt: TGTGCCAGCAGTTCTGTTGAGCTTTTAGGCGAGCAGTACTTC; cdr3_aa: CASSSVELLGEQYF
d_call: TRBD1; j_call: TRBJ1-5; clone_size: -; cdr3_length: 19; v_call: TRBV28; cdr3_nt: TGTGCCAGCAGTCCTTGGAGCGGACAGGGAGCTTGGGGCAATCAGCCCCAGCATTTT; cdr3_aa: CASSPWSGQGAWGNQPQHF
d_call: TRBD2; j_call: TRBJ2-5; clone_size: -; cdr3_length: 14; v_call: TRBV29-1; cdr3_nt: TGCAGCGTCGCCCAGCGGGAGCGCATTGAGACCCAGTACTTC; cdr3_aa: CSVAQRERIETQYF
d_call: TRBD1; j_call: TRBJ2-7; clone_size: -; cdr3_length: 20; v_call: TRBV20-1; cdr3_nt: TGCAGTGCTAGAGATGATCAGCTATTGGCACGACAGGGACAACCCTACGAGCAGTACTTC; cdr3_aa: CSARDDQLLARQGQPYEQYF
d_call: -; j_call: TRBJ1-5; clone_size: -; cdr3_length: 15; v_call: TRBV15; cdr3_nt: TGTGCCACCACCCCAACTTCGCGGTCTAATCAGCCCCAGCATTTT; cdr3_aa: CATTPTSRSNQPQHF
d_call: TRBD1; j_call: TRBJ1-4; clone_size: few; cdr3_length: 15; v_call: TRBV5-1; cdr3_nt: TGCGCCAGCAGCTTGGGGGACAGGGCTAATGAAAAACTGTTTTTT; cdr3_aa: CASSLGDRANEKLFF
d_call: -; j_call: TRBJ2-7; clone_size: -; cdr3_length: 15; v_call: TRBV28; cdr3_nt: TGTGCCAGCAGTCCCCTGACCGGCATCGGGTACGAGCAGTACTTC; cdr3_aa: CASSPLTGIGYEQYF
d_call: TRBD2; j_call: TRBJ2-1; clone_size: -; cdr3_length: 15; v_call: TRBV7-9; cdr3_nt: TGTGCCAGCAGCTTTGCGGGGGGGGCCTACAATGAGCAGTTCTTC; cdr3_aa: CASSFAGGAYNEQFF
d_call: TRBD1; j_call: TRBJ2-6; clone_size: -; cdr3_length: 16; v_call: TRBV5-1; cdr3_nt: TGCGCCAGCAGCTTAGAGGGGGCGCCTGGGGCCAACGTCCTGACTTTC; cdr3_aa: CASSLEGAPGANVLTF
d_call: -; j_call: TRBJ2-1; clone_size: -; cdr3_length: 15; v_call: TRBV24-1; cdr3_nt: TGTGCCACCGGTGACGGGCAGGGGCCCTACAATGAGCAGTTCTTC; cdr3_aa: CATGDGQGPYNEQFF
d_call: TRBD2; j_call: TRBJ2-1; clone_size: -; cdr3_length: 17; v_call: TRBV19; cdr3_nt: TGTGCCAGCGGACTAACTAGCGGGGCGCATTCCTACAATGAGCAGTTCTTC; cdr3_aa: CASGLTSGAHSYNEQFF
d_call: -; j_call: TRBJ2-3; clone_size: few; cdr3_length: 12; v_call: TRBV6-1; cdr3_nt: TGTGCCAGCAGTGAGGTCACAGATACGCAGTATTTT; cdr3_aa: CASSEVTDTQYF
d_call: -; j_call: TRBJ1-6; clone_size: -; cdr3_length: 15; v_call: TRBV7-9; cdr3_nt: TGTGCCAGCAGCCCCAAGGGGCTCGGTAATTCACCCCTCCACTTT; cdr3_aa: CASSPKGLGNSPLHF
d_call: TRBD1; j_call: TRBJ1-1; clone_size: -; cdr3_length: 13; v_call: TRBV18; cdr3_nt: TGTGCCAGCTCACAGACAGGGGAGACTGAAGCTTTCTTT; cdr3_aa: CASSQTGETEAFF
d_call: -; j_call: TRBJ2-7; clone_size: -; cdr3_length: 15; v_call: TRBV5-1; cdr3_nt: TGCGCCAGCAGCTTGTTTTCAGGACAGAACTACGAGCAGTACTTC; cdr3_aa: CASSLFSGQNYEQYF
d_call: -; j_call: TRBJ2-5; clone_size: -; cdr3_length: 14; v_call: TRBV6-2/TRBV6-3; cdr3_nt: TGTGCCAGCAGCCGCGGCGGGGACTTAGAGACCCAGTACTTC; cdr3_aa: CASSRGGDLETQYF
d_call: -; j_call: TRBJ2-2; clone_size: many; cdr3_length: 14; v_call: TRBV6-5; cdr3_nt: TGTGCCAGCAGCTCAACGAGTAGTTCCGGGGAGCTGTTTTTT; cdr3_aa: CASSSTSSSGELFF
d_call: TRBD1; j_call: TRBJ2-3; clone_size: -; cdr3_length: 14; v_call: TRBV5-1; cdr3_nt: TGCGCCAGCAGCTCGGGACAGGGGCTGGATACGCAGTATTTT; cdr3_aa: CASSSGQGLDTQYF
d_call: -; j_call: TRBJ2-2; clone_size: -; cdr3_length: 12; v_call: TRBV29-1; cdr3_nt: TGCAGCGTGGACGACGGCACCGGGGAGCTGTTTTTT; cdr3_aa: CSVDDGTGELFF
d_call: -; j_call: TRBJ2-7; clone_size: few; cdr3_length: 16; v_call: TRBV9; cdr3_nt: TGTGCCAGCAGCGCTAGTGGAGGGTTAAGCTCCTACGAGCAGTACTTC; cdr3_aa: CASSASGGLSSYEQYF
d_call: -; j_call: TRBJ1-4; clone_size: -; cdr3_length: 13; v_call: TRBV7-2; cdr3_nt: TGTGCCAGCAGCCTAGACAGTTATGAAAAACTGTTTTTT; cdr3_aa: CASSLDSYEKLFF
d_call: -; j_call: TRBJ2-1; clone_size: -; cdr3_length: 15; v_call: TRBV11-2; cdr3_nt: TGTGCCAGCAGCTTAGGTACTAATACCTACAATGAGCAGTTCTTC; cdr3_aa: CASSLGTNTYNEQFF
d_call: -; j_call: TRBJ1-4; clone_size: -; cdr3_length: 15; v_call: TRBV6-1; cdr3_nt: TGTGCCAGCAGTGAAAAGCAAAGCCCCCGTGAAAAACTGTTTTTT; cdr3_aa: CASSEKQSPREKLFF
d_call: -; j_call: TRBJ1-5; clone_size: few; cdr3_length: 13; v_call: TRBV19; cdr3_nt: TGTGCCAGTAGTATCTGGGGCAATCAGCCCCAGCATTTT; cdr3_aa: CASSIWGNQPQHF
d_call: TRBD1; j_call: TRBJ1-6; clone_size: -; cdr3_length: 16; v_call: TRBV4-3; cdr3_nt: TGCGCCAGCAGCCCTCGGGACAGCGGACTAGGGTCACCCCTCCACTTT; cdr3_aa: CASSPRDSGLGSPLHF
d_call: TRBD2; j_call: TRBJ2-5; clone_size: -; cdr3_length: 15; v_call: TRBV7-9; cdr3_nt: TGTGCCAGCAGCTCGGGGGGGTTTCTACAAGAGACCCAGTACTTC; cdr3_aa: CASSSGGFLQETQYF
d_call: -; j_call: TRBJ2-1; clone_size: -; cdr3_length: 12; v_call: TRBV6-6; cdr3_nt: TGTGCCAGCGGGCCGAAAGGTGATGAGCAGTTCTTC; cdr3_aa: CASGPKGDEQFF
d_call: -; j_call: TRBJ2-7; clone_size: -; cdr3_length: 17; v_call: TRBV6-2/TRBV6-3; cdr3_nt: TGTGCCAGCAGCCGTGGCCCCGGTGCGGGGCACTCCTACGAGCAGTACTTC; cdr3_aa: CASSRGPGAGHSYEQYF
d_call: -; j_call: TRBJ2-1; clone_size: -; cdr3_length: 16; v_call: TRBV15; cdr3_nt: TGTGCCACCAGCAATCGGCTCAGGGTTAGGTACAATGAGCAGTTCTTC; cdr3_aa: CATSNRLRVRYNEQFF
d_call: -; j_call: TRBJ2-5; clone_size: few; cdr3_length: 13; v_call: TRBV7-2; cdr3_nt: TGTGTCAGCAGCTTAGGGGGAGGCGAGACCCAGTACTTC; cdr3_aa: CVSSLGGGETQYF
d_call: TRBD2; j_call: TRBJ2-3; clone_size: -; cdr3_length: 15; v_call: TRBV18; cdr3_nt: TGTGCCAGCTCAACCATGGCGGGAGTGGTAGATACGCAGTATTTT; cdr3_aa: CASSTMAGVVDTQYF